This T cell receptor beta chain was sequenced in a study of chemoradiotherapy in HPV16-positive cancers. Study-level information: A couple of HPV16-positive patients' cells yielded candidate HPV-specific clones and common motifs.

Study-wide results and caveats: HPV-specific T cells were functionally defined from only a couple of HPV16-positive patients. Candidate HPV-specific clones and E7-related TCR motifs grew in tumor during treatment.

Sequenced by immunoSEQ multiplex PCR; TCRdb stores in-frame clones only, minus some. The repertoire holds 25,000 to 30,000 clones, over 90% seen once, with under 20% in the top ten. A word on this clone: What it recognizes is unknown.

The material was blood, obtained from a patient who underwent chemoradiotherapy. This TCR came from a human donor with HPV-associated anogenital cancer.

For the CDR3, the DNA is TGTGCCAGCAGCTTAGTTTACGGTGCGAACACTGAAGCTTTCTTT. Encoded protein: CASSLVYGANTEAFF. This rearrangement joins TRBV7-2 to TRBJ1-1, with D uncertain. CDR3 length: 15 residues. Between the trimmed V and J ends, which lost 1 base and 1 base, there was a span of 10 bases. Germline CDR1 reads SGHTA; CDR2 reads FQGNSA.